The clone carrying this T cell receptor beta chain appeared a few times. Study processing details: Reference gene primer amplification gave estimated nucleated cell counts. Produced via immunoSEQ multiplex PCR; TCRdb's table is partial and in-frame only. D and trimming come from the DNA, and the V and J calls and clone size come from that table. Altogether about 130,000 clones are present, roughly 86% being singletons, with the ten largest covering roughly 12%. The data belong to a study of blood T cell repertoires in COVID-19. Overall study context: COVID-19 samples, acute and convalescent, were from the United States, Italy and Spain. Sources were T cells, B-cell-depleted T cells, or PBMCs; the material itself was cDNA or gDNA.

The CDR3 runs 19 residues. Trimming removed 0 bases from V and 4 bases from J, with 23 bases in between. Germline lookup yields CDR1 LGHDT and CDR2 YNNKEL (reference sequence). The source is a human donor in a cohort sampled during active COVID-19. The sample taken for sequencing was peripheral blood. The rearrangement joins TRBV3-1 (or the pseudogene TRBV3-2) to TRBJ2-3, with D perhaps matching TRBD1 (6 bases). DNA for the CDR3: TGTGCCAGCAGCCAAGACCCGGTGGGGACGATTGGGACACCAGATACGCAGTATTTT. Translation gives CASSQDPVGTIGTPDTQYF.